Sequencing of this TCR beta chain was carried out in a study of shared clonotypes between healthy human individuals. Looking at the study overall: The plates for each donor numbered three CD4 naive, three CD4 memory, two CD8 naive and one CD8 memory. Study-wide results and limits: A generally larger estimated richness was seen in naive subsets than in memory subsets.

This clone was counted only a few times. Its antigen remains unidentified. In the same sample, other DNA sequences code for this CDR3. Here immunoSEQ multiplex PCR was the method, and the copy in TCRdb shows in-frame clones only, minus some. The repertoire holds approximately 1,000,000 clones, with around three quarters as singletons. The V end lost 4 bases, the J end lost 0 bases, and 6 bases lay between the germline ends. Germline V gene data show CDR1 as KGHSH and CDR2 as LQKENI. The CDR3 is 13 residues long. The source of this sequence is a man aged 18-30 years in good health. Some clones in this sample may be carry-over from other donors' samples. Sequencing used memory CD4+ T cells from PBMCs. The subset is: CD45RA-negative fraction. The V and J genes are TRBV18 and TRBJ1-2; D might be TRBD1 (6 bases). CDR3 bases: TGTGCCAGCTCACGACAGGCTAACTATGGCTACACCTTC. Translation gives CASSRQANYGYTF. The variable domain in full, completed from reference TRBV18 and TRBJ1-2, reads NAGVMQNPRHLVRRRGQEARLRCSPMKGHSHVYWYRQLPEEGLKFMVYLQKENIIDESGMPKERFSAEFPKEGPSILRIQQVVRGDSAAYFCASSRQANYGYTFGSGTRLTVV.